The 21 T cell receptor beta chains in this list originate from one sample, sequenced in a study of response to subunit inactivated influenza vaccine. From the RT-PCR reads, TCRdb called clonotypes with MiXCR, one entry per CDR3 protein. Of hundreds of thousands of distinct CDR3 sequences in the sample, 15% to 19% were seen once. The source was PBMCs from blood, collected roughly 12 days after vaccination. All receptors derive from a middle-aged man who received an inactivated influenza vaccine.

The table lists this clonotype with a few counts. The gene calls are TRBV5-6 and TRBJ2-7, with 8 bases aligning to TRBD1. The germline V gene has CDR1 SGHDT and CDR2 YYEEEE. Unmatched junction bases numbered 9, after V lost 0 bases and J lost 4 bases. The CDR3 spans 16 residues. The CDR3 DNA is TGTGCCAGCAGCTTGGCTTTAGGGACAGGCCAATACGAGCAGTACTTC. As protein: CASSLALGTGQYEQYF.

A few counts support this clonotype. J is TRBJ2-7 and V is TRBV20-1; 9 bases agree with TRBD2. J was trimmed by 1 base and V by 4 bases; bases with no gene match: 5. The germline gives CDR1 DFQATT, CDR2 SNEGSKA (reference sequence). CDR3 length: 14 amino acids. The CDR3 bases are TGCAGTGCTACACCTAGCGGGAAGTCCTACGAGCAGTACTTC. Translating gives CSATPSGKSYEQYF.

V gene TRBV7-9 combines with J gene TRBJ1-4; D ambiguous. The length of the CDR3 is 15 residues. CDR1 and CDR2 from the germline V gene are SEHNR and FQNEAQ (reference sequence). Trimming took off 0 bases at V and 6 bases at J, with 11 bases between the two ends. The CDR3 nucleotides read TGTGCCAGCAGCTTAGCGCTTGGTAACGATGAAAAACTGTTTTTT. It codes for CASSLALGNDEKLFF. Looking up the rest from reference TRBV7-9 and TRBJ1-4 gives the full variable domain: DTGVSQNPRHKITKRGQNVTFRCDPISEHNRLYWYRQTLGQGPEFLTYFQNEAQLEKSRLLSDRFSAERPKGSFSTLEIQRTEQGDSAMYLCASSLALGNDEKLFFGSGTQLSVL.

The V and J genes are TRBV30 and TRBJ2-7, with a weak D call TRBD1 (6 bases). Germline assignment: CDR1 GTSNPN and CDR2 SVGIG (reference sequence). The CDR3 covers 15 residues. V lost 3 bases and J lost 7, with 22 bases in between. CDR3 protein: CAWRAIRDIKEEQYF. CDR3 bases: TGTGCCTGGAGAGCCATCCGGGACATCAAGGAGGAGCAGTACTTC.

The chain carries TRBV4-1 and TRBJ1-3; D is possibly TRBD1 (5 bases). The germline CDR1 and CDR2 sequences are MGHRA and YSYEKL. V was clipped by 7 bases and J by 0 bases, with 13 bases between them. The CDR3 is made up of 15 amino acids. CDR3 in amino acids: CASKVFDSSGNTIYF. In nucleotides, the CDR3 is TGCGCCAGCAAAGTTTTTGACAGCTCTGGAAACACCATATATTTT.

This clonotype was observed at least ten times. CDR3 sequence reads: CASSVVKGQNTEAFF. The CDR3 DNA follows: TGTGCCAGCAGCGTAGTCAAAGGCCAGAACACTGAAGCTTTCTTT. The V call is TRBV9, the J call TRBJ1-1; D not resolved. The CDR3 has 15 amino acids. Germline CDR1 and CDR2: SGDLS and YYNGEE. The V end lost 0 bases, the J end lost 1 base, and 10 bases lay between the germline ends.

The V gene is TRBV5-1, the J gene TRBJ1-3, with 8 bases identical to TRBD1. Losses at the gene ends were 4 bases for V and 3 bases for J; bases not matched to a gene: 6. Germline lookup yields CDR1 SGHRS and CDR2 YFSETQ. The CDR3 length is 15 residues. The CDR3 spells CASSPTGVSGNTIYF. Here the CDR3 DNA reads TGCGCCAGCAGCCCGACAGGGGTCAGTGGAAACACCATATATTTT.

The V and J genes are TRBV5-1 and TRBJ2-1; perhaps TRBD2 as D (6 bases). The CDR3 extends over 17 amino acids. Germline-derived CDR1 and CDR2 are SGHRS and YFSETQ. The V and J ends lost 4 bases and 2 bases respectively, with 19 bases between them. The CDR3 DNA sequence: TGCGCCAGCAGCCTGGAGGCTAGCGCCAAACCCTACAATGAGCAGTTCTTC. It translates to CASSLEASAKPYNEQFF.

This clonotype was detected ten times or more. The chain carries TRBV28 and TRBJ1-2; 10 bases align to TRBD1. Unmatched junction bases numbered 9, after V lost 3 bases and J lost 2 bases. From germline, CDR1 is MDHEN and CDR2 SYDVKM. The CDR3 spans 17 residues. DNA for the CDR3: TGTGCCAGCAGTTTCGCGAGGGACAGGGGATTCAACTATGGCTACACCTTC. Its protein product is CASSFARDRGFNYGYTF.

This clonotype has just a few counts. The gene calls are TRBV4-3 and TRBJ2-7; D is perhaps TRBD2 (5 bases). CDR1 and CDR2 (germline): LGHNA, YSLEER. With 0 bases removed from V and 0 bases from J, the gap between germline ends came to 6 bases. CDR3 length: 14 amino acids. The CDR3 nucleotides are TGCGCCAGCAGCCAAGATGACTACTCCTACGAGCAGTACTTC. This sequence encodes CASSQDDYSYEQYF.

The chain is built from TRBV7-9 and TRBJ2-6; the D is unclear. The CDR3 is made up of 15 amino acids. Germline CDR1 SEHNR, CDR2 FQNEAQ (reference sequence). V was clipped by 7 bases and J by 2 bases, with 12 bases between them. The CDR3 protein is CASTADLAGANVLTF. CDR3 bases: TGTGCCAGCACCGCCGATTTAGCTGGGGCCAACGTCCTGACTTTC.

V gene TRBV4-3 combines with J gene TRBJ2-3; no definite D call. The germline V gene encodes CDR1 LGHNA and CDR2 YSLEER. V gave up 1 base and J gave up 2 bases, with 7 bases separating them. This CDR3 spans 14 amino acids. CDR3 coding DNA: TGCGCCAGCAGCCAAGTTCCGTCCACAGATACGCAGTATTTT. It specifies CASSQVPSTDTQYF.

The genes are TRBV5-1 and TRBJ1-6; no definite D call. V lost 1 base, J lost 7 bases, and 12 bases lay in between. This CDR3 has 15 residues. Germline-derived CDR1 and CDR2 are SGHRS and YFSETQ. This chain's CDR3 is CASSLSTGPNSPLHF. CDR3 sequence (DNA): TGCGCCAGCAGCTTGTCGACGGGCCCCAATTCACCCCTCCACTTT.

The gene calls are TRBV3-1 and TRBJ2-1; the match to TRBD2 covers 8 bases. CDR1 is LGHDT, CDR2 YNNKEL, per germline (reference sequence). The CDR3 spans 14 residues. V lost 6 bases and J lost 7; bases outside the gene matches: 8. CDR3 nucleotide sequence: TGTGCCAGCAGTGGTCGGGAGGGCCTTAATGAGCAGTTCTTC. Translation: CASSGREGLNEQFF.

This clonotype was seen a single time. This rearrangement joins TRBV6-1 to TRBJ2-1; D is perhaps TRBD2 (6 bases). Trimming shortened V by 6 bases and J by 7 bases, and 16 bases separated the two germline ends. CDR1 and CDR2 (germline): MNHNS, SASEGT. CDR3 size: 14 residues. The chain's CDR3 is CASSPAPGRNEQFF. CDR3 in DNA: TGTGCCAGCAGCCCCGCCCCCGGGAGAAATGAGCAGTTCTTC.

V usage is TRBV10-3 and J usage is TRBJ2-1, with D maybe TRBD2 (5 bases). Germline V gives CDR1 ENHRY, CDR2 SYGVKD. The CDR3 runs to 14 residues. Trimming shortened V by 3 bases and J by 9 bases, and 15 bases separated the two germline ends. In DNA, the CDR3 is TGTGCCATCAGTGACACTCCGAACGCGGGTGAGCAGTTCTTC. Amino acid sequence: CAISDTPNAGEQFF.

This clonotype was seen only a few times. The V gene is TRBV4-1, the J gene TRBJ2-7; tentative D call: TRBD2 (6 bases). The CDR3 runs to 16 residues. Germline values: CDR1 MGHRA, CDR2 YSYEKL. The V end was cut by 4 bases, the J end by 7 bases, with 23 bases between. The CDR3: CASSPVGTAGGTEQYF. The CDR3 bases are TGCGCCAGCAGCCCTGTTGGGACGGCCGGGGGTACTGAGCAGTACTTC.

V and J are TRBV7-9 and TRBJ2-1; 10 bases fit TRBD2. There are 16 residues in the CDR3. Germline lookup yields CDR1 SEHNR and CDR2 FQNEAQ (reference sequence). The J segment lost 3 bases and the V segment lost 4 bases, leaving 6 bases of the junction unmatched. CDR3 coding DNA: TGTGCCAGCAGCTCAAGGACTAGCGGAATCTACAATGAGCAGTTCTTC. Encoded protein: CASSSRTSGIYNEQFF. The whole variable domain, remainder taken from reference TRBV7-9 and TRBJ2-1, is DTGVSQNPRHKITKRGQNVTFRCDPISEHNRLYWYRQTLGQGPEFLTYFQNEAQLEKSRLLSDRFSAERPKGSFSTLEIQRTEQGDSAMYLCASSSRTSGIYNEQFFGPGTRLTVL.

The chain couples TRBV24-1 to TRBJ2-1, with TRBD2 matching over 9 bases. CDR3 length: 14 residues. Germline values: CDR1 KGHDR, CDR2 SFDVKD. With V trimmed by 5 bases and J by 8 bases, 6 bases remained unmatched. The CDR3 loop is CATSGASGDYEQFF. The CDR3 DNA sequence: TGTGCCACCAGTGGGGCTAGCGGGGACTATGAGCAGTTCTTC.

The J gene is TRBJ1-2, the V gene TRBV10-3; 8 bases match TRBD1. Germline CDR1 is ENHRY and CDR2 is SYGVKD. The CDR3 has 14 residues. V gave up 2 bases and J gave up 4 bases; unmatched junction bases: 3. The CDR3 nucleotides read TGTGCCATCAGTGAGACCGGACAGGGCTATGGCTACACCTTC. This sequence encodes CAISETGQGYGYTF.

The chain joins TRBV6-1 to TRBJ2-7, with no clear D. The germline V gene has CDR1 MNHNS and CDR2 SASEGT. This CDR3 has 14 residues. V was trimmed by 7 bases and J by 0 bases, leaving 13 bases between them. CDR3 bases: TGTGCCAGCAAGACCCGTTGGGGCTCCTACGAGCAGTACTTC. Translating gives CASKTRWGSYEQYF.